The rows below give T cell receptor beta chains drawn from one sample of a study of blood T cells in healthy people across ages. TCRdb fed the 5' RACE reads into MiXCR, producing one record per CDR3 protein. This sample has roughly 1,700,000 distinct CDR3 sequences, with roughly 27% found just once. The sample taken for sequencing was blood. The receptors originated from a woman under 40 in good health. CDR3s include the opening cysteine and the closing phenylalanine or tryptophan. D genes are given only for firm matches. Expanded clones are given a class, and other clones once, few, many or no size at all.

>TRBV4-1|.|TRBJ1-5|.
CASSQDGGPQPQHF
TGCGCCAGCAGCCAAGATGGGGGGCCACAGCCCCAGCATTTT
>TRBV5-1|.|TRBJ2-3|few
CASSHSGSTDTQYF
TGCGCCAGCAGCCATTCGGGGAGCACAGATACGCAGTATTTT
>TRBV29-1|TRBD1|TRBJ2-3|many
CSVFRQGRTDTQYF
TGCAGCGTCTTTAGACAGGGTCGCACAGATACGCAGTATTTT
>TRBV20-1|TRBD1|TRBJ1-1|few
CSATGIYGQANTEAFF
TGCAGTGCTACGGGGATATATGGACAGGCGAACACTGAAGCTTTCTTT
>TRBV9|.|TRBJ2-7|many
CASSVGRGATVYEQYF
TGTGCCAGCAGCGTAGGAAGGGGGGCAACGGTCTACGAGCAGTACTTC
>TRBV11-2|.|TRBJ1-4|once
CASSLAGTRNGKLFF
TGTGCCAGCAGCTTAGCCGGGACCCGTAATGGAAAACTGTTTTTT
>TRBV6-6|.|TRBJ2-6|.
CASTLFHGSGANVLTF
TGTGCCAGCACTTTATTCCACGGCTCTGGGGCCAACGTCCTGACTTTC
>TRBV12-3/TRBV12-4|TRBD1|TRBJ2-5|.
CASSIRGQQGTQYF
TGTGCCAGCAGCATACGGGGACAGCAAGGGACCCAGTACTTC
>TRBV6-1|TRBD2|TRBJ2-4|.
CASSSQRTSLAKNIQYF
TGTGCCAGCAGTAGCCAAAGGACTAGCTTAGCCAAAAACATTCAGTACTTC
>TRBV5-1|.|TRBJ1-2|many
CASSLDDPHVYGYTF
TGCGCCAGCAGCTTGGATGATCCCCACGTATATGGCTACACCTTC
>TRBV2|TRBD2|TRBJ2-3|many
CASSPNGLASDTQYF
TGTGCCAGCAGCCCTAATGGACTAGCATCAGATACGCAGTATTTT
>TRBV9|TRBD2|TRBJ2-2|.
CAGSVDRATSGTGELFF
TGTGCCGGCAGCGTAGATAGGGCGACTAGCGGCACCGGGGAGCTGTTTTTT
>TRBV20-1|.|TRBJ2-1|few
CSARPLGSYNEQFF
TGCAGTGCTAGACCTTTAGGCTCCTACAATGAGCAGTTCTTC
>TRBV7-2|TRBD2|TRBJ2-7|few
CASSSGGGPTYEQYF
TGTGCCAGCAGCTCCGGCGGGGGACCCACCTACGAGCAGTACTTC
>TRBV5-4|.|TRBJ2-2|few
CASSHGLSNTGELFF
TGTGCCAGCAGCCATGGGCTTTCGAACACCGGGGAGCTGTTTTTT
>TRBV6-5|.|TRBJ2-1|few
CASSYHGTPKWDEQFF
TGTGCCAGCAGTTACCACGGGACGCCGAAATGGGATGAGCAGTTCTTC
>TRBV4-3|TRBD2|TRBJ2-1|.
CASSQERLADNEQFF
TGCGCCAGCAGCCAAGAGCGACTAGCGGACAATGAGCAGTTCTTC
>TRBV11-2|TRBD2|TRBJ2-7|few
CASSSRSAGEHYEQYF
TGTGCCAGCAGCTCCAGGAGCGCGGGAGAGCACTACGAGCAGTACTTC
>TRBV12-3/TRBV12-4|TRBD1|TRBJ2-7|.
CASSLSPGTGGNEQYF
TGTGCCAGCAGTCTGTCCCCGGGGACAGGGGGCAACGAGCAGTACTTC
>TRBV2|TRBD2|TRBJ2-7|few
CANSDLALAGYDEQYF
TGTGCCAACAGCGACCTAGCCCTAGCGGGGTACGACGAGCAGTACTTC
>TRBV20-1|TRBD2|TRBJ2-1|.
CSARGYGGRAGNEQFF
TGCAGTGCTAGAGGTTATGGCGGGAGGGCCGGTAATGAGCAGTTCTTC
>TRBV9|TRBD2|TRBJ2-7|few
CASSVTSGGTYEQYF
TGTGCCAGCAGCGTCACTAGCGGGGGAACCTACGAGCAGTACTTC
>TRBV30|TRBD1|TRBJ1-1|.
CAWSGTGIGEAFF
TGTGCCTGGAGTGGGACAGGGATCGGTGAAGCTTTCTTT
>TRBV20-1|TRBD2|TRBJ2-1|.
CSARGQREGRHEQFF
TGCAGTGCTAGAGGTCAGCGGGAGGGCCGTCATGAGCAGTTCTTC
>TRBV20-1|TRBD2|TRBJ2-6|few
CSASKGLAGGGGANVRTF
TGCAGTGCTAGTAAAGGACTAGCGGGAGGCGGAGGGGCCAACGTCCGGACTTTC
>TRBV6-6|.|TRBJ1-5|few
CASSYGIGGGQPQHF
TGTGCCAGCAGTTACGGGATCGGGGGCGGTCAGCCCCAGCATTTT
>TRBV10-3|.|TRBJ2-7|few
CAIWGSKQYF
TGTGCCATCTGGGGTAGCAAGCAGTACTTC
>TRBV5-1|.|TRBJ2-7|many
CASSLAQSYEQYF
TGTGCCAGCAGCTTGGCTCAGTCCTACGAGCAGTACTTC
>TRBV5-6|.|TRBJ1-2|few
CASLQGSNYGYTF
TGTGCCAGTCTACAGGGATCTAACTATGGCTACACCTTC
>TRBV7-9|.|TRBJ1-2|many
CASSPPGHGNYGYTF
TGTGCCAGCAGCCCGCCGGGACACGGAAACTATGGCTACACCTTC
>TRBV3-1|.|TRBJ2-3|.
CASSQGGPTDTQYF
TGTGCCAGCAGCCAAGGAGGACCCACAGATACGCAGTATTTT
>TRBV7-2|TRBD1|TRBJ1-2|many
CASTWDRARGYTF
TGTGCCAGCACATGGGACAGGGCCCGGGGCTACACCTTC
>TRBV2|TRBD1|TRBJ2-7|.
CASRIDRGAYEQYF
TGTGCCAGCAGGATCGACAGGGGGGCCTACGAGCAGTACTTC
>TRBV18|.|TRBJ1-5|.
CASSQRQGNQPQHF
TGTGCCAGCTCCCAAAGGCAGGGGAATCAGCCCCAGCATTTT
>TRBV20-1|TRBD1|TRBJ2-7|.
CSAARQGTSYEQYF
TGCAGTGCAGCGAGACAGGGAACCTCCTACGAGCAGTACTTC
>TRBV28|.|TRBJ1-6|few
CASSFVTSPLHF
TGTGCCAGCAGTTTTGTAACCTCACCCCTCCACTTT
>TRBV30|.|TRBJ2-3|.
CAWKPGSDTQYF
TGTGCCTGGAAGCCGGGGTCAGATACGCAGTATTTT
>TRBV6-6|TRBD2|TRBJ2-6|few
CASSREAANLGANVLTF
TGTGCCAGCAGTCGGGAGGCCGCTAACTTGGGGGCCAACGTCCTGACTTTC
>TRBV10-2|.|TRBJ2-2|.
CASRWRDGGELFF
TGCGCCAGCAGATGGAGGGATGGCGGGGAGCTGTTTTTT
>TRBV5-1|TRBD1|TRBJ2-7|few
CASSTSPGGYGYEQYF
TGCGCCAGCAGCACATCTCCAGGGGGCTATGGCTACGAGCAGTACTTC
>TRBV20-1|TRBD2|TRBJ2-3|.
CSLYTGLAGGPASTDTQYF
TGCAGTCTCTACACCGGACTAGCGGGAGGACCCGCTAGCACAGATACGCAGTATTTT
>TRBV18|.|TRBJ2-7|.
CASSPQGGYDQYF
TGTGCCAGCTCACCACAGGGGGGTTACGATCAGTACTTC
>TRBV25-1|.|TRBJ1-1|.
CASSEYNTEAFF
TGTGCCAGCAGTGAGTATAACACTGAAGCTTTCTTT
>TRBV4-1|TRBD1|TRBJ2-3|many
CASSQTDRAVTDTQYF
TGCGCCAGCAGCCAGACGGACAGGGCGGTAACAGATACGCAGTATTTT
>TRBV12-3/TRBV12-4|TRBD2|TRBJ2-7|many
CASSLGLAGLYEQYF
TGCGCCAGCAGCCTCGGACTAGCGGGACTCTACGAGCAGTACTTC
>TRBV25-1|TRBD1|TRBJ2-6|few
CASSGTGDSSRANVLTF
TGTGCCAGCTCAGGGACAGGGGATAGCTCTAGGGCCAACGTCCTGACTTTC